These T cell receptor beta chains were read from a single sample in a study of post-analysis software for immune sequencing data. MiXCR was run by TCRdb on the PCR reads, yielding one entry per CDR3 protein. The table shows 750,000 to 950,000 distinct CDR3 sequences, with roughly 50% occurring only once. Sequenced input: blood. All receptors come from a girl between 10 and 17 years old with multiple sclerosis. CDR3s leave out the opening cysteine and the closing phenylalanine or tryptophan. Size is omitted from some rows. Given values are once, few, many or a class for expanded clones.

>TRBV7-3|.|TRBJ2-7
ASSQGVGPYYEQY
>TRBV7-9|.|TRBJ2-7
ASSAQGAGTQY
>TRBV15|.|.
ATSRSVLETQY
>TRBV29-1|.|TRBJ2-1
SVENQNSYNEQF
>TRBV20-1|.|TRBJ2-7
SARTPLTYEQY
>TRBV29-1|.|TRBJ2-7
SVEDQGTNYEQY
>TRBV4-1|few|TRBJ2-3
ASSQVRPSDTQY
>TRBV9|.|TRBJ2-3
ASSVSPSTDTQY
>TRBV12-3/TRBV12-4|.|TRBJ2-7
ASSSYSGGDYEQY
>TRBV7-2|.|TRBJ1-1
ASSFMSVTEAF
>TRBV27|medium-sized|TRBJ2-1
ASSAASGSSYNEQF
>TRBV20-1|.|TRBJ2-1
SARAQSSYNEQF
>TRBV20-1|few|TRBJ2-1
SASGSGGDYNEQF
>TRBV29-1|few|TRBJ2-4
SVAGVGSWAAKNIQY
>TRBV11-2|.|TRBJ2-3
ASSPLVSITDTQY
>TRBV6-4|.|TRBJ2-1
ASSDSAGTNEQF
>TRBV5-1|.|TRBJ1-2
ASSLTPSPVGYT
>TRBV5-6|once|TRBJ2-5
ASSQATQETQY
>TRBV5-1|.|TRBJ2-3
ASSLEHQATDTQY
>TRBV11-2|.|TRBJ1-2
ASSLVGSGTGGRRNYGYT
>TRBV7-6|few|TRBJ2-1
ASRPGVNNEQF
>TRBV29-1|.|TRBJ2-3
SVLKDTDTQY
>TRBV7-2|.|TRBJ2-5
ASSFQGAGGRNEQY
>TRBV24-1|.|TRBJ2-5
ATSSGRRETQY
>TRBV18|.|TRBJ1-1
ASSPGGWNTEAF
>TRBV20-1|.|TRBJ2-7
SARLRGSYEQY
>TRBV10-3|.|TRBJ1-5
AISEGGGFGQPQH
>TRBV2|.|TRBJ2-1
ASRVPGQGANNEQF
>TRBV5-1|.|TRBJ2-7
ASGLRPTGTSYEQY
>TRBV7-8|.|TRBJ2-2
ASSLAATGAGNTGELF
>TRBV12-3/TRBV12-4|.|TRBJ2-2
ASSATGELF
>TRBV29-1|.|TRBJ2-7
SVEGLAGHEQY
>TRBV15|.|TRBJ2-3
ATSSGQAVADTQY
>TRBV5-1|.|TRBJ2-5
ASSLTLTSGNYNEQY
>TRBV4-1|.|TRBJ1-5
ASSQLVQGESNQPQH
>TRBV7-8|.|TRBJ1-1
ASSLVTLTGNTEAF
>TRBV18|.|TRBJ2-7
ASSPRTGGGEQY
>TRBV5-1|few|TRBJ2-1
ASSTRQGGSYNEQF
>TRBV20-1|few|TRBJ2-5
SARGDLGETQY
>TRBV20-1|.|TRBJ2-1
SAVGLAGGSFYNEQF
>TRBV5-1|.|TRBJ2-1
ASSLAPGQGGNEQF
>TRBV20-1|.|TRBJ2-3
SASRVRQGTLPDTQY
>TRBV27|.|TRBJ1-2
ASRKTSTLGGYT
>TRBV20-1|once|TRBJ2-1
SASSGTFSNEQF
>TRBV12-3/TRBV12-4|once|TRBJ1-5
ASTATGGWQPQH
>TRBV5-1|many|TRBJ2-3
ASSLGSGSTDTQY
>TRBV5-1|.|TRBJ2-3
ASSAGQSTDTQY
>TRBV7-3|.|TRBJ2-1
ASSLHLAGLNEQF
>TRBV27|once|TRBJ1-2
ASSFAGRTYGYT